This is a list of T cell receptor beta chains from one sample in a study of cytomegalovirus exposure and HLA in healthy donors. Clones were read by immunoSEQ multiplex PCR, and TCRdb kept only the in-frame ones, dropping some. The data show about 110,000 clones, approximately 80% seen once. The sample was PBMCs. Every receptor here comes from a woman aged 55-69 years in good health and CMV-seropositive. Each CDR3 is given with its conserved first and last residue. The D gene is left open where the match is weak. Size is stated for part of the rows, as once, few or many counts, or as a class when the clone is expanded.

CDR3nt: TGTGCCAGTATCCCTGGGGGGATACGCGACACTGAAGCTTTCTTT
CDR3aa: CASIPGGIRDTEAFF
abundance: .
d_gene: .
j_gene: TRBJ1-1
v_gene: TRBV19

CDR3nt: TGTGCCAGCAGTCCCACCACCCGGGCCGGGGAGCTGTTTTTT
CDR3aa: CASSPTTRAGELFF
abundance: .
d_gene: .
j_gene: TRBJ2-2
v_gene: TRBV28

CDR3nt: TGTGCCAGCAGCCAAGTCCTAAGCTCCTACGAGCAGTACTTC
CDR3aa: CASSQVLSSYEQYF
abundance: .
d_gene: .
j_gene: TRBJ2-7
v_gene: TRBV4-2

CDR3nt: TGCGCCAGCAGCTTGGGGCAGGGTGGCTATGGCTACACCTTC
CDR3aa: CASSLGQGGYGYTF
abundance: .
d_gene: .
j_gene: TRBJ1-2
v_gene: TRBV5-1

CDR3nt: TGCGCCAGCAGCCTGGGGGCCCATTACAATGAGCAGTTCTTC
CDR3aa: CASSLGAHYNEQFF
abundance: .
d_gene: .
j_gene: TRBJ2-1
v_gene: TRBV5-1

CDR3nt: TGCGCCAGCAGGGAAACTGCGACAAACTCCTACGAGCAGTACTTC
CDR3aa: CASRETATNSYEQYF
abundance: .
d_gene: .
j_gene: TRBJ2-7
v_gene: TRBV5-1

CDR3nt: TGTGCCATCAGTGAGAGTCAGTTGAGGGGGGGGTCCTACGAGCAGTACTTC
CDR3aa: CAISESQLRGGSYEQYF
abundance: .
d_gene: .
j_gene: TRBJ2-7
v_gene: TRBV10-3

CDR3nt: TGTGCCAGCAGCTTAGCGGCAGGATTTAATGAAAAACTGTTTTTT
CDR3aa: CASSLAAGFNEKLFF
abundance: .
d_gene: .
j_gene: TRBJ1-4
v_gene: TRBV7-8

CDR3nt: TGTGCCGGCGCCAGGGGCCCCAGCAAGGAGCAGTTCTTC
CDR3aa: CAGARGPSKEQFF
abundance: .
d_gene: .
j_gene: TRBJ2-1
v_gene: TRBV28

CDR3nt: TGTGCCAGCAGCGCCCACCAAATCCGGGGCTACGAGCAGTACTTC
CDR3aa: CASSAHQIRGYEQYF
abundance: .
d_gene: .
j_gene: TRBJ2-7
v_gene: TRBV9

CDR3nt: TGTGCCAGCAGTGAACCGGCGGGAGAACCCTACGAGCAGTACTTC
CDR3aa: CASSEPAGEPYEQYF
abundance: .
d_gene: TRBD2
j_gene: TRBJ2-7
v_gene: TRBV6-1

CDR3nt: TGTGCCAGCAGTGAAGGGACAGGCTACAATCAGCCCCAGCATTTT
CDR3aa: CASSEGTGYNQPQHF
abundance: .
d_gene: TRBD1
j_gene: TRBJ1-5
v_gene: TRBV6-1

CDR3nt: TGTGCCAGCAGTACAGGTCCCAATCAGCCCCAGCATTTT
CDR3aa: CASSTGPNQPQHF
abundance: .
d_gene: .
j_gene: TRBJ1-5
v_gene: TRBV14

CDR3nt: TGTGCCAGCAGCGTACAGGGGGCGTATGTGAACGAGCAGTACTTC
CDR3aa: CASSVQGAYVNEQYF
abundance: .
d_gene: TRBD1
j_gene: TRBJ2-7
v_gene: TRBV7-3

CDR3nt: TGTGCCAGCAGCGAAACGACAGGGAGGAGGGAGACCCAGTACTTC
CDR3aa: CASSETTGRRETQYF
abundance: .
d_gene: .
j_gene: TRBJ2-5
v_gene: TRBV6-5

CDR3nt: TGTGCCAGCAGCCGAGACAGGCAAAATCAGCCCCAGCATTTT
CDR3aa: CASSRDRQNQPQHF
abundance: .
d_gene: .
j_gene: TRBJ1-5
v_gene: TRBV5-4

CDR3nt: TGTGCCAGCAGCCAGCCCCCGGGACTAGCGGGAACGAGCTCCTACAATGAGCAGTTCTTC
CDR3aa: CASSQPPGLAGTSSYNEQFF
abundance: .
d_gene: TRBD2
j_gene: TRBJ2-1
v_gene: TRBV14

CDR3nt: TGTGCCAGCAGCAGAGGGACAGGGGGACTTGGTGGCTACACCTTC
CDR3aa: CASSRGTGGLGGYTF
abundance: .
d_gene: TRBD1
j_gene: TRBJ1-2
v_gene: TRBV7-3

CDR3nt: TGCGCCACCCCGGGACTTGACATTCAGTACTTC
CDR3aa: CATPGLDIQYF
abundance: once
d_gene: .
j_gene: TRBJ2-4
v_gene: TRBV10-1

CDR3nt: TGTGCCAGCAGCAGAGGAGGGACGGACACTGAAGCTTTCTTT
CDR3aa: CASSRGGTDTEAFF
abundance: once
d_gene: .
j_gene: TRBJ1-1
v_gene: TRBV5-5

CDR3nt: TGTGCCAGCGAAGCGGGAGGTCTGTTCAATGAGCAGTTCTTC
CDR3aa: CASEAGGLFNEQFF
abundance: .
d_gene: TRBD2
j_gene: TRBJ2-1
v_gene: TRBV28

CDR3nt: TGTGCCAGCAGTCAGGGGACTAGCGGGAGGCTTGAGCAGTTCTTC
CDR3aa: CASSQGTSGRLEQFF
abundance: .
d_gene: TRBD2
j_gene: TRBJ2-1
v_gene: TRBV28

CDR3nt: TGTGCCAGCAGCTTGACCGGACAGGGAGGCTATGGCTACACCTTC
CDR3aa: CASSLTGQGGYGYTF
abundance: .
d_gene: TRBD1
j_gene: TRBJ1-2
v_gene: TRBV7-3

CDR3nt: TGCGCCAGCAGCCAAGGCCCGACAGGGAAAAGTGGCTACACCTTC
CDR3aa: CASSQGPTGKSGYTF
abundance: .
d_gene: TRBD1
j_gene: TRBJ1-2
v_gene: TRBV4-1

CDR3nt: TGTGCCAGCAGTTACTTGCCCCTCTACGAGCAGTACTTC
CDR3aa: CASSYLPLYEQYF
abundance: .
d_gene: .
j_gene: TRBJ2-7
v_gene: TRBV7-8

CDR3nt: TGTGCCAGCAGCGGTTCTAGCGGGAGCTACGAGCAGTACTTC
CDR3aa: CASSGSSGSYEQYF
abundance: .
d_gene: TRBD2
j_gene: TRBJ2-7
v_gene: TRBV5-4

CDR3nt: TGTGCCAGCACCCTGGGGGGACTAGCGGGATCCGTGTCCTACAATGAGCAGTTCTTC
CDR3aa: CASTLGGLAGSVSYNEQFF
abundance: once
d_gene: TRBD2
j_gene: TRBJ2-1
v_gene: TRBV28

CDR3nt: TGTGCCACCAGCCCCAGGCCGAACACTGAAGCTTTCTTT
CDR3aa: CATSPRPNTEAFF
abundance: few
d_gene: .
j_gene: TRBJ1-1
v_gene: TRBV15

CDR3nt: TGTTCCAGCAGCAACAGGGTTGGCGGCTACACCTTC
CDR3aa: CSSSNRVGGYTF
abundance: .
d_gene: .
j_gene: TRBJ1-2
v_gene: TRBV7-9

CDR3nt: TGCAGTGTCCAGACAGGACTGGGCTACACCTTC
CDR3aa: CSVQTGLGYTF
abundance: .
d_gene: .
j_gene: TRBJ1-2
v_gene: TRBV20-1